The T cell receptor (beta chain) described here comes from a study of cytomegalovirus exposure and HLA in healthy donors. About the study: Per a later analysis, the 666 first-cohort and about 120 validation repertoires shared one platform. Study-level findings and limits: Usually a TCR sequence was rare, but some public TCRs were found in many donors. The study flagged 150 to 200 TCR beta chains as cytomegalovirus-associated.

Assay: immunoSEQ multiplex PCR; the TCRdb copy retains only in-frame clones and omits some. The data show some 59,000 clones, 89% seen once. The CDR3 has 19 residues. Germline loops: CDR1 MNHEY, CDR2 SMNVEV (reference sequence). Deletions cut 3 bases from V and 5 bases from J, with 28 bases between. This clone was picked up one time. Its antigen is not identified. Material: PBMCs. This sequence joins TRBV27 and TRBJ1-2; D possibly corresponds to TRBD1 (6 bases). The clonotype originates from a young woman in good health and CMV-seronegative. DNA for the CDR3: TGTGCCAGCAGTTTGATTCCTGCAGGGGTGGGCTATTTCCCTTATGGCTACACCTTC. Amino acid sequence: CASSLIPAGVGYFPYGYTF.